Listed below are T cell receptor beta chains from one sample, sequenced in a study of identical twins. TCRdb re-analysed the 5' RACE reads in MiXCR, keeping a single row per CDR3 protein. The sample includes around 1.7 million distinct CDR3 sequences, roughly a third of them seen just once. Sequenced material: cord blood. All receptors come from a newborn girl in good health. The CDR3 runs from the conserved cysteine through the conserved F or W. The order of the fields is V gene, clone size, D gene, J gene, CDR3 length, CDR3 DNA, CDR3 protein. D genes are given only for firm matches. The size of a clone is reported for some rows only, either as once, few or many, or as a class for expanded clones.

v_gene: TRBV24-1
abundance: NA
d_gene: NA
j_gene: TRBJ1-2
len: 13
CDR3nt: TGTGCCACCAGTGACGATGTTTCCTATGGCTACACCTTC
CDR3aa: CATSDDVSYGYTF

v_gene: TRBV14
abundance: NA
d_gene: TRBD1
j_gene: TRBJ2-7
len: 14
CDR3nt: TGTGCCAGCAGCCACGGACAGGGCATTGGCGAGCAGTACTTC
CDR3aa: CASSHGQGIGEQYF

v_gene: TRBV7-2
abundance: many
d_gene: NA
j_gene: TRBJ2-1
len: 17
CDR3nt: TGTGCCAGCAGCCGCCGTTTCCCGGCCAGCTCCTACAATGAGCAGTTCTTC
CDR3aa: CASSRRFPASSYNEQFF

v_gene: TRBV12-3/TRBV12-4
abundance: NA
d_gene: TRBD2
j_gene: TRBJ2-1
len: 15
CDR3nt: TGTGCCAGCAGTGGTAGCGGGGGGGGTGTCGGTGAGCAGTTCTTC
CDR3aa: CASSGSGGGVGEQFF

v_gene: TRBV29-1
abundance: many
d_gene: TRBD1
j_gene: TRBJ1-4
len: 13
CDR3nt: TGCAGCGTTCGGGACAGCACTAATGAAAAACTGTTTTTT
CDR3aa: CSVRDSTNEKLFF

v_gene: TRBV6-2/TRBV6-3
abundance: few
d_gene: TRBD1
j_gene: TRBJ2-7
len: 14
CDR3nt: TGTGCCAGCAACACCGGACAGGGCGCCTACGAGCAGTACTTC
CDR3aa: CASNTGQGAYEQYF

v_gene: TRBV11-1
abundance: few
d_gene: NA
j_gene: TRBJ1-1
len: 15
CDR3nt: TGTGCCAGCAGCCTCGGTTCGTACAGGCTCACTGAAGCTTTCTTT
CDR3aa: CASSLGSYRLTEAFF

v_gene: TRBV7-2
abundance: few
d_gene: TRBD2
j_gene: TRBJ2-7
len: 15
CDR3nt: TGTGCCAGCAGCCTTAGCGGGGGACTAGCCTACGAGCAGTACTTC
CDR3aa: CASSLSGGLAYEQYF

v_gene: TRBV20-1
abundance: NA
d_gene: NA
j_gene: TRBJ2-3
len: 12
CDR3nt: TGCAGTGCTACCACTCACACAGATACGCAGTATTTT
CDR3aa: CSATTHTDTQYF

v_gene: TRBV3-1
abundance: NA
d_gene: TRBD2
j_gene: TRBJ2-7
len: 16
CDR3nt: TGTGCCAGCAGCCGGATCACTAGCGGGGATCCCTACGAGCAGTACTTC
CDR3aa: CASSRITSGDPYEQYF

v_gene: TRBV10-2
abundance: NA
d_gene: TRBD1
j_gene: TRBJ1-1
len: 13
CDR3nt: TGCGCCAGCAATGCTCCAGGGGGGACTGAAGCTTTCTTT
CDR3aa: CASNAPGGTEAFF

v_gene: TRBV6-1
abundance: NA
d_gene: TRBD2
j_gene: TRBJ2-7
len: 15
CDR3nt: TGTGCCAGCACTATAGCGGGAGACACCTACAATGAGCAGTACTTC
CDR3aa: CASTIAGDTYNEQYF

v_gene: TRBV4-2
abundance: few
d_gene: TRBD2
j_gene: TRBJ2-7
len: 15
CDR3nt: TGTGCCAGCAGCCAATACGAGCGGGGGCCCTACGAGCAGTACTTC
CDR3aa: CASSQYERGPYEQYF

v_gene: TRBV12-3/TRBV12-4
abundance: NA
d_gene: NA
j_gene: TRBJ1-1
len: 14
CDR3nt: TGTGCCAGCAATTTTCCGGGCCCGAACACTGAAGCTTTCTTT
CDR3aa: CASNFPGPNTEAFF

v_gene: TRBV20-1
abundance: NA
d_gene: NA
j_gene: TRBJ2-7
len: 13
CDR3nt: TGCAGTGCTAGCCCCGGACTTCTGAGGGAGCAGTACTTC
CDR3aa: CSASPGLLREQYF

v_gene: TRBV6-1
abundance: NA
d_gene: TRBD2
j_gene: TRBJ2-1
len: 18
CDR3nt: TGTGCCAGCAGTGAACATAGCGGGAGGCGAAGCTCCTACAATGAGCAGTTCTTC
CDR3aa: CASSEHSGRRSSYNEQFF

v_gene: TRBV6-5
abundance: NA
d_gene: NA
j_gene: TRBJ1-3
len: 16
CDR3nt: TGTGCCAGCAGTTACTCGAAGTGGGGCCCTGGAAACACCATATATTTT
CDR3aa: CASSYSKWGPGNTIYF

v_gene: TRBV18
abundance: NA
d_gene: TRBD1
j_gene: TRBJ1-5
len: 14
CDR3nt: TGTGCCAGCTCACCGGGACAGGGAGTTTTGCCCCAGCATTTT
CDR3aa: CASSPGQGVLPQHF

v_gene: TRBV29-1
abundance: few
d_gene: NA
j_gene: TRBJ1-2
len: 13
CDR3nt: TGCAGCGTTGTGGGGCGGCTCGTATATGGCTACACCTTC
CDR3aa: CSVVGRLVYGYTF

v_gene: TRBV6-5
abundance: few
d_gene: NA
j_gene: TRBJ2-3
len: 15
CDR3nt: TGTGCCAGCAGTTACTCTGCGATAGCCGCAGATACGCAGTATTTT
CDR3aa: CASSYSAIAADTQYF

v_gene: TRBV20-1
abundance: NA
d_gene: NA
j_gene: TRBJ2-1
len: 14
CDR3nt: TGCAGTGCTAGGACCCCGACTAGTTACAATGAGCAGTTCTTC
CDR3aa: CSARTPTSYNEQFF

v_gene: TRBV12-5
abundance: NA
d_gene: NA
j_gene: TRBJ1-6
len: 15
CDR3nt: TGTGCTAGTGGTTTACCCGACAGCGATAATTCACCCCCCCACTTT
CDR3aa: CASGLPDSDNSPPHF

v_gene: TRBV29-1
abundance: NA
d_gene: TRBD1
j_gene: TRBJ2-3
len: 15
CDR3nt: TGCAGCACCACCAGGGGGCGCGTTGGAACAGATACGCAGTATTTT
CDR3aa: CSTTRGRVGTDTQYF

v_gene: TRBV7-9
abundance: NA
d_gene: NA
j_gene: TRBJ2-1
len: 14
CDR3nt: TGTGCCAGCAGCCCCCGAGCAGCATCCCATGAGCAGTTCTTC
CDR3aa: CASSPRAASHEQFF

v_gene: TRBV3-1
abundance: few
d_gene: NA
j_gene: TRBJ1-2
len: 14
CDR3nt: TGTGCCAGCAGCACTTCCGGGACCGCCTATGGCTACACCTTC
CDR3aa: CASSTSGTAYGYTF

v_gene: TRBV10-2
abundance: NA
d_gene: NA
j_gene: TRBJ2-7
len: 12
CDR3nt: TGCGCCAGCAGCCCCACCCGGTTCGAGCAGTACTTC
CDR3aa: CASSPTRFEQYF

v_gene: TRBV27
abundance: many
d_gene: NA
j_gene: TRBJ1-1
len: 14
CDR3nt: TGTGCCAGCAGTTTAGCCAGCTTGAACACTGAAGCTTTCTTT
CDR3aa: CASSLASLNTEAFF

v_gene: TRBV11-2
abundance: NA
d_gene: NA
j_gene: TRBJ2-5
len: 14
CDR3nt: TGTGCCAGCAGCTTTTCCGTCCGGGGAGAGACCCAGTACTTC
CDR3aa: CASSFSVRGETQYF

v_gene: TRBV5-6
abundance: once
d_gene: NA
j_gene: TRBJ2-7
len: 16
CDR3nt: TGTGCCAGCAGCTTGGCCTGGGACACAGTCTCCTACGAGCAGTACTTC
CDR3aa: CASSLAWDTVSYEQYF

v_gene: TRBV20-1
abundance: few
d_gene: TRBD2
j_gene: TRBJ2-1
len: 13
CDR3nt: TGCAGTGCTAGAGACGGACTAGGTGGGTTCGAGTTCTTC
CDR3aa: CSARDGLGGFEFF

v_gene: TRBV6-1
abundance: few
d_gene: NA
j_gene: TRBJ2-3
len: 15
CDR3nt: TGTGCCAGCAGTGTTACTAGGAGGAGCACAGATACGCAGTATTTT
CDR3aa: CASSVTRRSTDTQYF

v_gene: TRBV7-2
abundance: NA
d_gene: TRBD2
j_gene: TRBJ2-3
len: 20
CDR3nt: TGTGCCAGCAGCTTAGTTCCAGGGACTAGCGGGGGGGGTAGCACAGATACGCAGTATTTT
CDR3aa: CASSLVPGTSGGGSTDTQYF

v_gene: TRBV20-1
abundance: few
d_gene: NA
j_gene: TRBJ2-3
len: 14
CDR3nt: TGCAGTGCTAGACGGAGGTTGCCCACAGATACGCAGTATTTT
CDR3aa: CSARRRLPTDTQYF

v_gene: TRBV5-1
abundance: few
d_gene: NA
j_gene: TRBJ2-3
len: 16
CDR3nt: TGCGCCAGCAGCTTCGGGGGCTTACCTAACACAGATACGCAGTATTTT
CDR3aa: CASSFGGLPNTDTQYF

v_gene: TRBV13
abundance: NA
d_gene: TRBD1
j_gene: TRBJ1-2
len: 15
CDR3nt: TGTGCCAGCAGCCCGATGGGACAGGACGACTATGGCTACACCTTC
CDR3aa: CASSPMGQDDYGYTF

v_gene: TRBV3-1
abundance: few
d_gene: NA
j_gene: TRBJ2-1
len: 16
CDR3nt: TGTGCCAGCAGCCAAGATTTTGGGGGAGACTACAATGAGCAGTTCTTC
CDR3aa: CASSQDFGGDYNEQFF

v_gene: TRBV6-2/TRBV6-3
abundance: NA
d_gene: TRBD2
j_gene: TRBJ2-5
len: 17
CDR3nt: TGTGCCAGCAGCTCCCGTTTTTGCGGGAGGCTTTACAATGAGCAGTACTTC
CDR3aa: CASSSRFCGRLYNEQYF

v_gene: TRBV24-1
abundance: NA
d_gene: TRBD2
j_gene: TRBJ2-3
len: 16
CDR3nt: TGTGCCACCAGTGATTTCCGCGGGAGGGCCACAGATACGCAGTATTTT
CDR3aa: CATSDFRGRATDTQYF

v_gene: TRBV5-5
abundance: NA
d_gene: NA
j_gene: TRBJ2-5
len: 16
CDR3nt: TGTGCCAGCAGCTCGGAGTCCAGGGGATACCAAGAGACCCAGTACTTC
CDR3aa: CASSSESRGYQETQYF

v_gene: TRBV5-1
abundance: NA
d_gene: NA
j_gene: TRBJ1-1
len: 16
CDR3nt: TGCGCCAGCAGCTTAGTCTTGGGACCTTTCAACACTGAAGCTTTCTTT
CDR3aa: CASSLVLGPFNTEAFF

v_gene: TRBV6-5
abundance: NA
d_gene: NA
j_gene: TRBJ2-7
len: 20
CDR3nt: TGTGCCAGCAGTTACTCGACGGTTGGGGGTAAGGTGAGAGACTACAATGAGCAGTACTTC
CDR3aa: CASSYSTVGGKVRDYNEQYF

v_gene: TRBV6-1
abundance: NA
d_gene: NA
j_gene: TRBJ1-2
len: 13
CDR3nt: TGTGCCACCGGGGAGCCAGCTAACTATGGCTACACCTTC
CDR3aa: CATGEPANYGYTF

v_gene: TRBV4-1
abundance: NA
d_gene: TRBD2
j_gene: TRBJ2-3
len: 17
CDR3nt: TGCGCCAGCAGCCAAGAATTGCTAGCGGGGAGCACAGATACGCAGTATTTT
CDR3aa: CASSQELLAGSTDTQYF

v_gene: TRBV27
abundance: few
d_gene: NA
j_gene: TRBJ1-2
len: 17
CDR3nt: TGTGCCAGCAGTTTCCAATCCGGGCCGAGGGGAGGCAATGGCTACACCTTC
CDR3aa: CASSFQSGPRGGNGYTF

v_gene: TRBV12-3/TRBV12-4
abundance: few
d_gene: NA
j_gene: TRBJ1-6
len: 15
CDR3nt: TGTGCCAGCAGTTTGTTCCGGGGGCATAATTCACCCCTCCACTTT
CDR3aa: CASSLFRGHNSPLHF

v_gene: TRBV27
abundance: once
d_gene: TRBD2
j_gene: TRBJ2-7
len: 16
CDR3nt: TGTGCCAGCCAAGATGGACCGGGACTAGCGGGCTGCGAGCAGTACTTC
CDR3aa: CASQDGPGLAGCEQYF

v_gene: TRBV20-1
abundance: NA
d_gene: TRBD2
j_gene: TRBJ2-1
len: 14
CDR3nt: TGCAGTGCTAGATCTCGCGGGAGAAACAATGAGCAGTTCTTC
CDR3aa: CSARSRGRNNEQFF

v_gene: TRBV10-3
abundance: few
d_gene: TRBD1
j_gene: TRBJ1-4
len: 12
CDR3nt: TGTGCCATACGGGACAGTGAGGAAAAACTGTTTTTT
CDR3aa: CAIRDSEEKLFF

v_gene: TRBV25-1
abundance: NA
d_gene: NA
j_gene: TRBJ2-7
len: 14
CDR3nt: TGTGCCAGCAGTGAAGTAGCCAGACCCTACGAGCAGTACTTC
CDR3aa: CASSEVARPYEQYF

v_gene: TRBV15
abundance: NA
d_gene: TRBD2
j_gene: TRBJ2-7
len: 15
CDR3nt: TGTGCCACCAGCAGACCCCCTTCGGGAGGGAGCGCGCAGTACTTC
CDR3aa: CATSRPPSGGSAQYF

v_gene: TRBV28
abundance: NA
d_gene: NA
j_gene: TRBJ2-7
len: 15
CDR3nt: TGTGCCAGCAGTTTATCCCGACAGGCCCCCTACGAGCAGTACTTC
CDR3aa: CASSLSRQAPYEQYF

v_gene: TRBV5-1
abundance: NA
d_gene: TRBD1
j_gene: TRBJ2-1
len: 16
CDR3nt: TGCGCCAGCAGCCGGAATACAGGGGGCTGGGGAAATGAGCAGTTCTTC
CDR3aa: CASSRNTGGWGNEQFF

v_gene: TRBV28
abundance: NA
d_gene: NA
j_gene: TRBJ2-7
len: 15
CDR3nt: TGTGCCAGCAGCTCCACCCGGGCGAAATCCTACGAGCAGTACTTC
CDR3aa: CASSSTRAKSYEQYF

v_gene: TRBV5-5
abundance: NA
d_gene: NA
j_gene: TRBJ1-5
len: 15
CDR3nt: TGTGCCAGCAGCTTTTCAGGCGTGAGCAATCAGCCCCAGCATTTT
CDR3aa: CASSFSGVSNQPQHF

v_gene: TRBV7-9
abundance: NA
d_gene: TRBD1
j_gene: TRBJ1-4
len: 14
CDR3nt: TGTGCCAGCAGCTGGACAGGGGGATCAGAAAAACTGTTTTTT
CDR3aa: CASSWTGGSEKLFF

v_gene: TRBV19
abundance: NA
d_gene: NA
j_gene: TRBJ1-1
len: 12
CDR3nt: TGTGCCAGTAGTATGTTCAACACTGAAGCTTTCTTT
CDR3aa: CASSMFNTEAFF

v_gene: TRBV6-5
abundance: NA
d_gene: NA
j_gene: TRBJ1-2
len: 13
CDR3nt: TGTGCCAGTCTTAGGACAGATGGATGGGGCTACACCTTC
CDR3aa: CASLRTDGWGYTF

v_gene: TRBV7-2
abundance: few
d_gene: TRBD1
j_gene: TRBJ1-1
len: 15
CDR3nt: TGTGCCAGCAGCTTAGGTCGACAGGGCGTCACTGAAGCTTTCTTT
CDR3aa: CASSLGRQGVTEAFF

v_gene: TRBV2
abundance: many
d_gene: NA
j_gene: TRBJ2-5
len: 11
CDR3nt: TGTGCCAGTGGGCCACAAGAGACCCAGTACTTC
CDR3aa: CASGPQETQYF